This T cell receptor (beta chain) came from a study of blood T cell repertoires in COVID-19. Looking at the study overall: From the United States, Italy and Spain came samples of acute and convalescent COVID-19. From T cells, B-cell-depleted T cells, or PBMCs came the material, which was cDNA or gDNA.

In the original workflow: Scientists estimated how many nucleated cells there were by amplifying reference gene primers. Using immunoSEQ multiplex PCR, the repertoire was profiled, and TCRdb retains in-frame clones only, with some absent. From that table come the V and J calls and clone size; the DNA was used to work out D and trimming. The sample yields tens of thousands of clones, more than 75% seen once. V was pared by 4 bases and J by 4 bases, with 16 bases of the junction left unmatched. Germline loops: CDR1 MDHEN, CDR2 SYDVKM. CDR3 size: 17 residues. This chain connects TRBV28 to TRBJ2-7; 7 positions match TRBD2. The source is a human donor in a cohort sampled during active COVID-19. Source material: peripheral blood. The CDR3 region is CASSSETSEVTLYEQYF. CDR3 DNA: TGTGCCAGCAGTTCCGAAACTAGCGAGGTCACATTGTACGAGCAGTACTTC.